This is a list of T cell receptor beta chains from one sample in a study of T cell clusters in autoimmune cytopenias. TCRdb re-called the multiplex PCR reads and catalogs CDR3 proteins one per entry, DNA excluded. This repertoire comprises approximately 7,700 distinct CDR3 sequences; its ten largest clones make up about 23%. This sample was also put to use in a study of T cell repertoires in aging, cancer and after chemotherapy.

The sequencing sample was made of peripheral blood. All receptors derive from a human donor in good health. CDR3s include the opening cysteine and the closing phenylalanine or tryptophan. Fields, in order: clone size, J gene, V gene, CDR3 protein. Clone size, where shown, is once, few, many, or a class for clones that have expanded.

medium-sized,TRBJ2-5,TRBV19,CASSITGEETQYF
NA,TRBJ2-1,TRBV7-2,CASSPTSGTYNEQFF
NA,TRBJ2-1,TRBV19,CASSIRPNLGNEQFF
NA,TRBJ2-3,TRBV6-5,CASGASASTDTQYF
NA,TRBJ1-5,TRBV7-2,CASSPYPQQNQPQHF
medium-sized,TRBJ2-3,TRBV15,CATSRGRRGGTDTQYF
NA,TRBJ2-1,TRBV5-4,CASSLGARDEQFF
medium-sized,TRBJ2-7,TRBV29-1,CSVEYGESYEQYF
NA,TRBJ2-5,TRBV12-3/TRBV12-4,CASSVGQGYGTQYF
NA,TRBJ1-5,TRBV30,CAWNMSPDQPQHF
NA,TRBJ2-7,TRBV10-2,CASGNLKLALSYEQYF
NA,TRBJ2-2,TRBV12-3/TRBV12-4,CASSLLRDRGTGELFF
medium-sized,TRBJ2-5,TRBV12-3/TRBV12-4,CASSLTTGFQTQYF
NA,TRBJ2-1,TRBV7-9,CASSPRGGALANEQFF
NA,TRBJ2-5,TRBV10-3,CAISESTGSSGVEYF
NA,TRBJ2-2,TRBV28,CASSLLQGVIGELFF
NA,TRBJ2-7,TRBV6-5,CASSYSSGEQYF
NA,TRBJ1-2,TRBV10-3,CAAREWTGDFYGYTF
NA,TRBJ2-5,TRBV19,CASSISGQGAHETQYF
NA,TRBJ1-5,TRBV19,CASRGEGNQPQHF
medium-sized,TRBJ2-3,TRBV6-5,CASSYRPLDRGYSFNTDTQYF
NA,TRBJ2-5,TRBV6-1,CASISTGAETQYF
NA,TRBJ1-2,TRBV6-1,CASSEFRDYGYTF
medium-sized,TRBJ2-5,TRBV19,CASSISGQSEETQYF
NA,TRBJ2-1,TRBV27,CASSLGGGVNEQFF
NA,TRBJ2-2,TRBV24-1,CATRAKANTGELFF
medium-sized,TRBJ2-1,TRBV19,CASTPGLARYEQFF
medium-sized,TRBJ2-7,TRBV19,CASSMGGQQYF
NA,TRBJ2-7,TRBV27,CASSSNREGEQYF
medium-sized,TRBJ2-2,TRBV19,CASSINTGELFF
NA,TRBJ1-5,TRBV5-6,CASSFGNQPQHF
NA,TRBJ2-3,TRBV7-9,CASSLEGAMDTQYF
NA,TRBJ1-6,TRBV6-5,CASSYTGQGDSPLHF
medium-sized,TRBJ2-1,TRBV27,CASSLSGGAVNEQFF
large,TRBJ2-5,TRBV29-1,CSVGGGSGEIETQYF
NA,TRBJ2-2,TRBV6-4,CASSEGNTGELFF
NA,TRBJ2-2,TRBV30,CAWKIDRGPSTGELFF
medium-sized,TRBJ1-1,TRBV19,CASSPGQLNTEAFF
NA,TRBJ2-7,TRBV10-3,CAISLGQYEQYF
NA,TRBJ1-1,TRBV27,CASSMGDRVNTEAFF
NA,TRBJ2-2,TRBV6-5,CASTHTPAQGTGELFF
NA,TRBJ2-7,TRBV19,CASSMRLVSEQYF
NA,TRBJ1-2,TRBV19,CASSIDVWRQGAKGYTF
NA,TRBJ2-7,TRBV6-5,CASSTGQSYEQYF
medium-sized,TRBJ2-3,TRBV10-3,CATSSGASDTQYF
medium-sized,TRBJ2-6,TRBV19,CASSTPLYTPGSGANVLTF
NA,TRBJ1-3,TRBV14,CASSQYVGYSGNTIYF
NA,TRBJ2-5,TRBV5-4,CASSSGQGNFVETQYF
NA,TRBJ2-7,TRBV27,CASSLAANYEQYF
medium-sized,TRBJ1-2,TRBV6-5,CASSSRDRAYYGYTF
NA,TRBJ1-2,TRBV12-3/TRBV12-4,CASSHLLRGQGFYGYTF
NA,TRBJ2-7,TRBV6-6,CASLSVPYPYEQYF
medium-sized,TRBJ2-5,TRBV5-6,CASSLALRQETQYF
NA,TRBJ2-7,TRBV7-2,CASSPQGAAEQYF